This TCR beta chain was sequenced during a study of beta chain features in type 1 diabetes (dated by TCRdb to 2017 to 2018). Turning to the overall study: No differences in mean age, gender distribution, total cell number or subset yield were found between patients and healthy donors. Regulatory and stem cell-like memory subsets were obtained from only 8 patients and roughly 8 healthy donors, while naive and central memory subsets were obtained from all 28 donors. The study compared TCRB repertoires of sorted circulating CD4+ T cell subsets between recently diagnosed type 1 diabetes patients and matched healthy donors. A total of 100 million to 140 million sorted cells were examined across all samples, and the number of cells per subset was strongly correlated with RNA yield. What the study reported, not specific to this receptor: Only small numbers of individuals were included in the HLA sub-analyses, which left unresolved whether HLA type had any influence on TCRB rearrangement. At VDJ recombination sites, type 1 diabetes patients had fewer insertions and more deleted nucleotides, which implies abnormalities in thymic rearrangement. In all four CD4+ subsets, TCRB CDR3 length was moderately but significantly shorter in type 1 diabetes patients. Shorter templates might have been favored by PCR, but patient and control samples were amplified and corrected together, so both groups would have been affected equally by any skew. Naive, central memory and regulatory TCRB repertoires appeared to be more similar among patients than among healthy donors. Because cDNA rather than genomic DNA was sequenced, highly expressing activated cells could have been over-represented, although no difference in activation and CD3 levels was found between groups.

CDR1 LNHDA and CDR2 SQIVND were looked up in the germline V gene (reference sequence). From cysteine to phenylalanine, the CDR3 is 15 amino acids long. Only the CDR3 region is kept as DNA, spanning 45 bases read in frame from base 1. The V end gives up 5 bases and the J end 6 bases, leaving 9 bases in the junction not matched to a gene. The entire isolated RNA was reverse transcribed using the High Capacity cDNA Reverse Transcription Kit, and thus expressed TCRB transcripts were sequenced. Deep immunoSEQ sequencing was applied to naive, central memory and regulatory T cell samples, giving an average of roughly 3.6 million total reads per sample. Sorted cells were lysed in RLT buffer and RNA was extracted with DNase-treated RNeasy Micro or Mini kits, depending on cell number. To prevent cross-contamination, each cell subset was processed individually, whereas patient and healthy donor samples were processed jointly. Using the immunoSEQ multiplex PCR, TCRB sequences were amplified from cDNA into 87-bp fragments spanning the CDR3 region. The amplicons were sequenced using the Illumina HiSeq platform. The original methods were these. Synthetic template baselines were used to correct PCR bias computationally, reads within Hamming distance 2 were collapsed together, and singletons that could not be merged were discarded. By aligning reads against IMGT, V, D and J genes, CDR3 length, and insertions or deletions at six rearrangement sites were assigned. Within each subset, clonotype counts were normalized to sorted cell number, and only after that were true diversity and Gini coefficients computed with the tcR R package. The overlap coefficient, calculated on TCRB nucleotide sequences, was used to quantify repertoire sharing. TCRdb's version of the immuneACCESS table is confined to in-frame rearrangements and falls short of the full clone set. An unresolved V gene accounts for under half of the shortfall where checked; the remainder is of unknown origin. Clonal size and the V and J genes are those of that table, whereas D and trimming came from the DNA. The sample yields a few hundred thousand clones; around 10% were counted once. In total, the top ten clones hold about 0.64% of the sample.

Each donor gave one peripheral blood draw, approximately 120 mL on average, collected into heparinised tubes. Naive, central memory, regulatory and stem cell-like memory CD4+ T cells were sorted on a BD FACSAria II using a panel including CD45RO, CCR7, CD25, CD127, CD95 and CD27. A purity above 95% was achieved for all sorted populations. PBMCs were isolated right away by Lymphoprep density gradient centrifugation and were stained directly, without culture. So that batch effects would be minimized, each experiment stained and sorted samples in pairs, pairing one healthy donor with one patient. This clone has more than one count but fewer than ten. The antigen this receptor binds is unknown. Base qualities are missing; no much larger clone stands one base away.

The sequence is built from TRBV19 and TRBJ2-1, and 8 junctional nucleotides match TRBD2. The sequence was obtained from a man aged 25 to 45 with type 1 diabetes. Specimen: central memory CD4+ T cells from blood. The CDR3 protein: CASSVTSGPTNEQFF. The sequenced DNA is TGTGCCAGTAGTGTAACTAGCGGCCCAACCAATGAGCAGTTCTTC.